The 14 T cell receptor beta chains in this list originate from one sample, sequenced in a study of T cells in Graves' hyperthyroidism and ophthalmopathy. Template material for amplifying TCR beta CDR3 regions consisted of RNA transcripts. First-round RT-PCR of the TCR CDR3 relied on the HTBI primer set. TCRdb reanalysed the multiplex PCR reads using MiXCR and keeps one entry per CDR3 protein. The sample lists nearly 750,000 distinct CDR3 sequences, approximately 36% occurring once. Sequenced input: blood. The receptors were gathered from a woman aged 40 to 49 with Graves' hyperthyroidism.

This clonotype was seen a few times. At one end the junction does not follow the germline gene, possibly because of a read error. The chain carries TRBV5-1 and TRBJ2-1, with 8 bases matching TRBD2. CDR1 is SGHRS and CDR2 is YFSETQ in the germline V gene. The CDR3 totals 14 residues. The CDR3 region is CASSSFGAGGEQFF. The CDR3 nucleotides are TGTGCCAGCAGCTCCTTTGGGGCGGGGGGTGAGCAGTTCTTC.

There are many counts of this clonotype. The J gene is TRBJ1-2, the V gene TRBV14, with D possibly TRBD1 on 5 matching bases. The ends were cut back, 0 bases at V and 8 bases at J, with 13 bases in the middle. The CDR3 has 14 amino acids. CDR1 is SGHDN and CDR2 is FVKESK in the germline V gene. CDR3 sequence (DNA): TGTGCCAGCAGCCAAGAGTTTGAGGGACTCGGCTACACCTTC. It encodes CASSQEFEGLGYTF.

This rearrangement joins TRBV10-2 to TRBJ1-1; D is perhaps TRBD1 (6 bases). The CDR3 runs 12 residues. Between the trimmed V and J ends, which lost 6 bases and 6 bases, there was a span of 11 bases. The germline CDR1 and CDR2 sequences are WSHSY and SAAADI. This CDR3 is CASRDSEAEAFF. In nucleotides, the CDR3 is TGCGCCAGCAGGGACAGTGAAGCTGAAGCTTTCTTT.

The chain employs TRBV4-3 and TRBJ1-2, with D possibly being TRBD1 (5 bases). V was pared by 8 bases and J by 3 bases, with 13 bases between. From germline, CDR1 is LGHNA and CDR2 YSLEER. This CDR3 has 13 residues. For the CDR3, the DNA is TGCGCCAGCCGTGGGGGGAGAGACTATGGCTACACCTTC. This codes for CASRGGRDYGYTF.

Ten or more counts support this clonotype. The chain links TRBV7-2 to TRBJ2-2; 7 nucleotides agree with TRBD1. The CDR3 is 14 amino acids. V trimming: 7 bases; J trimming: 1 base; junction bases outside the gene matches: 3. Germline CDR1 SGHTA, CDR2 FQGNSA. As DNA, the CDR3 is TGTGCCAGCAACCGACAGGGGAACACCGGGGAGCTGTTTTTT. The encoded protein is CASNRQGNTGELFF.

This clonotype was seen repeatedly, ten times or more. The chain recombines TRBV7-9 with TRBJ1-1, with no clear D. V dropped 5 bases and J dropped 8 bases, with 9 bases sitting between them. This CDR3 contains 11 residues. Germline V lookup: CDR1 SEHNR, CDR2 FQNEAQ (reference sequence). The CDR3: CASSPPGEAFF. CDR3 sequence (DNA): TGTGCCAGCAGCCCTCCGGGGGAAGCTTTCTTT.

The genes are TRBV12-3 or TRBV12-4 and TRBJ1-1; possibly TRBD1 for D (5 bases). V was pared by 3 bases and J by 2 bases, with 19 bases between. The CDR3 runs 17 residues. In DNA form, the CDR3 reads TGTGCCAGCAGTTTTTCTGCCCTAAGGGGCCCAAACACTGAAGCTTTCTTT. This codes for CASSFSALRGPNTEAFF.

CDR3 DNA: TGTGCCAGCAGCTTCGGCCTCGGGGATGAAAAACTGTTTTTT. The encoded protein is CASSFGLGDEKLFF. The chain couples TRBV7-9 to TRBJ1-4; D uncertain. Germline values: CDR1 SEHNR, CDR2 FQNEAQ (reference sequence). The V gene lost 3 bases and the J gene lost 6 bases, with 11 bases spanning the gap. CDR3 length: 14 amino acids.

The chain links TRBV10-3 to TRBJ2-2; 8 bases align to TRBD2. The CDR3 totals 15 residues. The V gene's germline CDR1 is ENHRY and CDR2 SYGVKD. The J segment lost 7 bases and the V segment lost 10 bases, leaving 14 bases of the junction unmatched. The CDR3, as DNA: TGTGCCAGCTCACCGACGGGAGGGCCCGACGGGGAGCTGTTTTTT. Residues: CASSPTGGPDGELFF.

This chain uses TRBV20-1 with TRBJ2-7; 8 nucleotides align to TRBD2. The J segment lost 9 bases and the V segment lost 6 bases, leaving 16 bases of the junction unmatched. CDR3 length equals 14 residues. Per the germline V gene, CDR1 is DFQATT and CDR2 is SNEGSKA (reference sequence). For the CDR3, the DNA is TGCAGTGCCGAACCGGGACTAGTTACAGATACGCAGTACTTC. Its protein is CSAEPGLVTDTQYF.

This rearrangement joins TRBV2 to TRBJ2-1; 11 bases agree with TRBD2. The trim removed 4 bases at V and 4 bases at J, leaving 6 bases unmatched. The germline CDR1 and CDR2 sequences are SNHLY and FYNNEI. The CDR3 covers 16 residues. The DNA for the CDR3 is TGTGCCAGCAGTGTAGCCGGGACTAGCGGTTACAATGAGCAGTTCTTC. Protein: CASSVAGTSGYNEQFF.

This clonotype was picked up one time. The genes are TRBV10-3 and TRBJ1-6; D is undetermined. V lost 3 bases to trimming and J lost 7 bases, with 16 bases between them. The germline CDR1 and CDR2 sequences are ENHRY and SYGVKD. CDR3 length: 16 amino acids. The CDR3 nucleotides read TGTGCCATCAGTGAAGGGTTGCGGGAGACCAATTCACCCCTCCACTTT. Translating it yields CAISEGLRETNSPLHF.

V usage is TRBV10-3 and J usage is TRBJ1-2; D perhaps matches TRBD1 (6 bases). The CDR3 has 13 amino acids. Germline V gene lookup returns CDR1 ENHRY and CDR2 SYGVKD. The V end lost 10 bases, the J end lost 3 bases, and 15 bases lay between the germline ends. DNA of the CDR3: TGTGCCACCTCTGCATCAGGGGACTATGGCTACACCTTC. This sequence encodes CATSASGDYGYTF.

This chain connects TRBV6-5 to TRBJ1-3; tentative D call: TRBD1 (6 bases). The V gene's germline CDR1 is MNHEY and CDR2 SVGAGI. The V end lost 6 bases, the J end lost 2 bases, and 17 bases lay between the germline ends. The CDR3 length is 16 residues. CDR3 in DNA: TGTGCCAGCAGCCCTGACGGGGGCGCCACTGGAAACACCATATATTTT. Its protein product is CASSPDGGATGNTIYF.